This T cell receptor beta chain is drawn from a study of blood T cell repertoires in COVID-19. V was trimmed by 1 base and J by 7 bases, leaving 14 bases between them. CDR3 length: 15 residues. Per germline, CDR1 SGHNT and CDR2 YENEEA. The method was immunoSEQ multiplex PCR; TCRdb's version includes in-frame clones alone and lacks a portion of them. Here the sample spans about 100,000 clones, more than 85% being singletons. The source is a man in his fifties or sixties with active COVID-19. The rearrangement links TRBV11-3 to TRBJ2-1, with D possibly matching TRBD2 (7 bases). Sequencing used peripheral blood. CDR3 nucleotide sequence: TGTGCCAGCAGCTTAGTTTGGGGGAGGGGGAATGAGCAGTTCTTC. Translated: CASSLVWGRGNEQFF.